This is a list of T cell receptor beta chains from one sample in a study of cytomegalovirus exposure and HLA in healthy donors. Sequenced by immunoSEQ multiplex PCR; TCRdb stores in-frame clones only, minus some. The sample holds about 170,000 clones, around 74% seen once. Sample: PBMCs. These receptors were collected from a female donor in good health and CMV-seronegative. The CDR3 runs from the conserved cysteine through the conserved F or W. The order of the fields is J gene, V gene, clone size, CDR3 protein. Some rows have no size entry. The others give once, few or many, or a class for an expanded clone.

j_call: TRBJ1-3
v_call: TRBV15
clone_size: few
cdr3_aa: CATSRDRGTGNTIYF

j_call: TRBJ2-7
v_call: TRBV7-3
clone_size: .
cdr3_aa: CASSFGGSYEQYF

j_call: TRBJ2-5
v_call: TRBV7-7
clone_size: .
cdr3_aa: CASRNVQGNPPVLVVVEETQYF

j_call: TRBJ2-1
v_call: TRBV6-6
clone_size: .
cdr3_aa: CASSYPGQASNEQFF

j_call: TRBJ1-2
v_call: TRBV14
clone_size: .
cdr3_aa: CASSPEPGIGYTF

j_call: TRBJ2-7
v_call: TRBV10-2
clone_size: once
cdr3_aa: CASSVGTAYEQYF

j_call: TRBJ2-5
v_call: TRBV19
clone_size: .
cdr3_aa: CASSPNLALMETQYF

j_call: TRBJ2-3
v_call: TRBV21-1
clone_size: once
cdr3_aa: CASIIIRRELPTDTQYF

j_call: TRBJ2-7
v_call: TRBV28
clone_size: .
cdr3_aa: CASSLRGDWDEQYF

j_call: TRBJ1-3
v_call: TRBV5-6
clone_size: .
cdr3_aa: CASSLGRSFGNTIYF

j_call: TRBJ1-6
v_call: TRBV2
clone_size: once
cdr3_aa: CASSPTGARSPLHF

j_call: TRBJ2-1
v_call: TRBV6-1
clone_size: once
cdr3_aa: CASSGARYNEQFF

j_call: TRBJ1-2
v_call: TRBV19
clone_size: .
cdr3_aa: CASSIWGTGSSSYGYTF

j_call: TRBJ1-1
v_call: TRBV7-2
clone_size: .
cdr3_aa: CASSLVAGNTEAFF

j_call: TRBJ2-3
v_call: TRBV7-3
clone_size: .
cdr3_aa: CASSRGTHTDTQYF

j_call: TRBJ2-7
v_call: TRBV9
clone_size: .
cdr3_aa: CASSLGTGGYEQYF

j_call: TRBJ2-3
v_call: TRBV29-1
clone_size: .
cdr3_aa: CSVKRIGLAGGQHSTDTQYF

j_call: TRBJ2-3
v_call: TRBV6-1
clone_size: .
cdr3_aa: CASSELRTSGIGGTDTQYF

j_call: TRBJ2-7
v_call: TRBV30
clone_size: .
cdr3_aa: CAWTETIPSEQYF

j_call: TRBJ1-3
v_call: TRBV21-1
clone_size: .
cdr3_aa: CASSRPGQGASGNTIYF

j_call: TRBJ2-7
v_call: TRBV5-6
clone_size: few
cdr3_aa: CASSYTSTSEQYF

j_call: .
v_call: TRBV4-1
clone_size: .
cdr3_aa: CASSPQLKEDEQYF

j_call: TRBJ1-1
v_call: TRBV25-1
clone_size: few
cdr3_aa: CASSKGRPMGTEAFF

j_call: TRBJ1-4
v_call: TRBV5-1
clone_size: .
cdr3_aa: CASSPQGKGEKLFF

j_call: TRBJ2-2
v_call: TRBV29-1
clone_size: .
cdr3_aa: CSVAVYEAGELFF

j_call: TRBJ1-5
v_call: TRBV5-5
clone_size: .
cdr3_aa: CASSLGATLNQPQHF

j_call: TRBJ2-7
v_call: TRBV5-4
clone_size: once
cdr3_aa: CASSLLKASGRREQYF

j_call: TRBJ1-2
v_call: TRBV2
clone_size: once
cdr3_aa: CASSATGDNYGYTF

j_call: TRBJ1-1
v_call: TRBV2
clone_size: .
cdr3_aa: CASSKSGDTEAFF